This is a list of T cell receptor beta chains from one sample in a study of control samples from healthy donors and cancer patients. Sequencing used immunoSEQ multiplex PCR; TCRdb keeps in-frame clones, though not all of them. This table holds 65,000 to 80,000 clones, over 85% found once. The sequenced sample was PBMCs. The source is a woman in her fifties or sixties with head and neck cancer. CDR3s leave out the opening cysteine and the closing phenylalanine or tryptophan.

cdr3_aa j_call v_call
ASRPGGGQPQH TRBJ1-5 TRBV12-3/TRBV12-4
ASSVGTDTQY TRBJ2-3 TRBV7-9
ASSDIQGVSNEKLF TRBJ1-4 TRBV11-2
ATSRDLGTGGTEAF TRBJ1-1 TRBV15
ASSPLSRDTEAF TRBJ1-1 TRBV7-8
ASSSPPAEQF TRBJ2-1 TRBV28
ASSFGQARRGTGELF TRBJ2-2 TRBV7-8
ASDKATSGRNNEQF TRBJ2-1 TRBV11-2
ATSEQHFNEQF TRBJ2-1 TRBV24-1
ASSLYLTAGNQPQH TRBJ1-5 TRBV28
ASSPAGLAPYNEQF TRBJ2-1 TRBV5-4
SASRGQTFSEAF TRBJ1-1 TRBV20-1
ASSLEGIGGNQPQH TRBJ1-5 TRBV7-2
ASTLQGNSYEQY TRBJ2-7 TRBV28
ASSLDTSAAYEQY TRBJ2-7 TRBV7-2
ASSPPTSGRQTQY TRBJ2-5 TRBV28
ASSLKAEPGRPYEQY TRBJ2-7 TRBV18
ASSQEAGRTDTQY TRBJ2-3 TRBV4-3
ASSYSGTSGRNEQY TRBJ2-7 TRBV6-6
ASSLDRNTEAF TRBJ1-1 TRBV11-3
ASSLGAGDTDTQY TRBJ2-3 TRBV27
ASSIGEGRSSYNEQF TRBJ2-1 TRBV19
ASSLQAGTVEAF TRBJ1-1 TRBV5-6
ASRGARGFLGEQY TRBJ2-7 TRBV28
ASSPRTSEYNEQF TRBJ2-1 TRBV18
ASSLAGLAGSNEQF TRBJ2-1 TRBV4-2
ASSSPRRATGGEKLF TRBJ1-4 TRBV19
ASSYGGSNEKLF TRBJ1-4 TRBV6-5
ASSFQRGLNNEKLF TRBJ1-4 TRBV27
ASSSPPGRGNEQF TRBJ2-1 TRBV11-2
ASSLAGVTPEGEQF TRBJ2-1 TRBV5-1
ATSDFFKGDSYNEQF TRBJ2-1 TRBV24-1
ASKGGTGGLLNQPQH TRBJ1-5 TRBV27
ASSQRDPTGQTQY TRBJ2-5 TRBV3-1/TRBV3-2
SVLQLSGETQY TRBJ2-5 TRBV29-1
ASSLVLAGAHEQY TRBJ2-7 TRBV5-1
AWSPLLAGLYEQY TRBJ2-7 TRBV30
ARRDPSLNGYT TRBJ1-2 TRBV21-1
ASSPPGGPGNTIY TRBJ1-3 TRBV18
SASTGLQRNEQF TRBJ2-1 TRBV20-1
SASGGDFLLWDTQY TRBJ2-3 TRBV20-1
ATSFSANTGELF TRBJ2-2 TRBV6-5
ASSSVLGLLNTIY TRBJ1-3 TRBV28
ASTVDSGLAGEVSYEQY TRBJ2-7 TRBV11-2
ASSVETSAPPTDTQY TRBJ2-3 TRBV7-8
AIGEGGDNEKLF TRBJ1-4 TRBV10-3
ASSYGQGIHEQY TRBJ2-7 TRBV5-4
ASSLARQGNTEAF TRBJ1-1 TRBV5-6
ASRLTISYEQY TRBJ2-7 TRBV23-1
ASSPQGWGTDTQY TRBJ2-3 TRBV18
ASSQGSGSSNQPQH TRBJ1-5 TRBV3-1/TRBV3-2
SVVVGGLNQPQH TRBJ1-5 TRBV29-1
SAQGVGANVLT TRBJ2-6 TRBV29-1
ASSWIPGTGYEQY TRBJ2-7 TRBV11-2
ASSSGTGEGYT TRBJ1-2 TRBV12-3/TRBV12-4
ASSQRATATNEKLF TRBJ1-4 TRBV7-8
SARDSSYNEQF TRBJ2-1 TRBV29-1
ASSLSPRELF TRBJ2-2 TRBV7-2
ASRNRQGAREKLF TRBJ1-4 TRBV28